This entry lists 15 T cell receptor beta chains sequenced from one sample in a study of shared clonotypes between healthy human individuals. Clones were sequenced by immunoSEQ multiplex PCR, and TCRdb holds only the in-frame ones, with some missing. The repertoire holds around 2.1 million clones, with just over 90% as singletons. Naive CD8 cells, CD45RO-negative and positively selected for CCR7, excluded terminally differentiated effector memory CD45RA+ cells. Sequenced: naive CD8+ T cells from PBMCs. The receptors originated from a man younger than 30 in good health. Some clones in this sample may be carry-over from other donors' samples.

This chain links TRBV27 with TRBJ2-1; perhaps TRBD1 as D (7 bases). Germline assignment: CDR1 MNHEY and CDR2 SMNVEV (reference sequence). The CDR3 spans 17 residues. V was cut by 5 bases and J by 6 bases, with 23 bases left in between. The CDR3 loop is CASSPIRGRGAGNEQFF. Written as DNA, the CDR3 is TGTGCCAGCAGTCCCATCCGGGGCAGGGGGGCAGGCAATGAGCAGTTCTTC.

This clone turned up a few times. The rearrangement links TRBV6-1 to TRBJ2-3, with a weak D call TRBD2 (5 bases). The CDR3 is made up of 14 amino acids. Trimming removed 2 bases from V and 9 bases from J, with 15 bases in between. Germline V gene data show CDR1 as MNHNS and CDR2 as SASEGT. CDR3 loop: CASSELGDGKTQYF. CDR3 DNA: TGTGCCAGCAGTGAATTGGGAGATGGGAAGACGCAGTATTTT.

This chain connects TRBV7-9 to TRBJ2-7; 9 bases agree with TRBD1. With V trimmed by 6 bases and J by 3 bases, 6 bases remained unmatched. The CDR3 has 14 residues. Germline V CDR1 and CDR2: SEHNR, FQNEAQ (reference sequence). The CDR3 region is CASSPLTGGYEQYF. CDR3 nucleotides: TGTGCCAGCAGTCCTTTGACAGGGGGCTACGAGCAGTACTTC.

CDR3 region: CASSFLKSGSSYNEQFF. CDR3 in DNA: TGTGCCAGCAGCTTTTTAAAGAGCGGGAGCTCCTACAATGAGCAGTTCTTC. The chain couples TRBV7-6 to TRBJ2-1; TRBD2 aligns across 8 bases. The V segment lost 3 bases and the J segment 0 bases; nucleotides outside the gene matches: 7. This CDR3 has 17 residues. Germline values: CDR1 SGHVS, CDR2 FNYEAQ.

The rearrangement uses TRBV7-9 and TRBJ1-4, with TRBD1 matching over 9 bases. This CDR3 contains 16 residues. V was pared by 4 bases and J by 3 bases, with 6 bases of the junction left unmatched. CDR1 and CDR2 (germline): SEHNR, FQNEAQ (reference sequence). This CDR3 reads CASSSRQGESNEKLFF. The CDR3 DNA follows: TGTGCCAGCAGCTCCAGACAGGGGGAGTCTAATGAAAAACTGTTTTTT.

On this clone: Other nucleotide sequences from this sample produce the same CDR3. The rearrangement uses TRBV27 and TRBJ2-7; the match to TRBD1 covers 8 bases. The germline V gene has CDR1 MNHEY and CDR2 SMNVEV (reference sequence). The CDR3 contains 13 residues. The trim removed 5 bases at V and 6 bases at J, leaving 6 bases unmatched. CDR3 in amino acids: CASSPGQGIEQYF. In DNA, the CDR3 is TGTGCCAGCAGTCCCGGACAGGGAATCGAGCAGTACTTC.

Remarks on this clone: This sample also contains other DNA sequences that code for the same CDR3. The rearrangement uses TRBV30 and TRBJ1-1, with D perhaps TRBD1 (6 bases). Germline V gene sequence: CDR1 GTSNPN, CDR2 SVGIG (reference sequence). Trimming removed 0 bases at V and 7 bases at J, with 12 bases between. CDR3 length equals 13 residues. The CDR3 nucleotides read TGTGCCTGGAGTGTATCCGGGGGCGGTGAAGCTTTCTTT. This encodes CAWSVSGGGEAFF.

The V call is TRBV28, the J call TRBJ2-5; unclear D gene. This CDR3 contains 16 residues. V lost 5 bases and J 2 bases, leaving 18 bases between the germline ends. Germline-derived CDR1 and CDR2 are MDHEN and SYDVKM. Here the CDR3 reads CASSLPRTSAQETQYF. The CDR3 bases are TGTGCCAGCAGTCTCCCTAGGACGAGCGCACAAGAGACCCAGTACTTC.

Here the CDR3 reads CASSQEASDTYEQYF. CDR3 sequence (DNA): TGTGCCAGCAGCCAAGAGGCTAGCGACACCTACGAGCAGTACTTC. The chain employs TRBV4-2 and TRBJ2-7, with TRBD2 as a possible D gene (6 bases). Germline V gene data show CDR1 as LGHNA and CDR2 as YNFKEQ. This CDR3 region has 15 residues. Trimming cost V 0 bases and J 2 bases, with 11 bases left between them.

J is TRBJ1-5 and V is TRBV28, with 7 bases matching TRBD1. The V and J ends lost 3 bases and 0 bases, in that order; junction bases with no gene match: 11. Germline CDR1 is MDHEN and CDR2 is SYDVKM. This CDR3 comprises 18 residues. In nucleotides, the CDR3 is TGTGCCAGCAGTTTCAAGGGACAGCGGCTTTATAGCAATCAGCCCCAGCATTTT. It encodes CASSFKGQRLYSNQPQHF.

The chain carries TRBV7-6 and TRBJ2-7; no reliable D call. The CDR3 runs to 15 residues. The germline CDR1 and CDR2 sequences are SGHVS and FNYEAQ. Trimming removed 5 bases at V and 0 bases at J, with 14 bases between. CDR3 loop: CASSPLAVSSYEQYF. In DNA form, the CDR3 reads TGTGCCAGCAGCCCCTTGGCGGTTAGCTCCTACGAGCAGTACTTC.

The V and J genes are TRBV13 and TRBJ2-1; maybe TRBD2 (5 bases). The CDR3 loop spans 14 amino acids. The germline V gene has CDR1 PRHDT and CDR2 FYEKMQ (reference sequence). V shed 5 bases and J shed 4 bases, with 12 bases lying between them. The CDR3 DNA reads as TGTGCCAGCAGCCCGGGAAGACCTTACAATGAGCAGTTCTTC. Amino acid sequence: CASSPGRPYNEQFF.

V and J are TRBV27 and TRBJ2-2; possible D gene TRBD1, 6 bases. The CDR3 consists of 16 residues. The germline V gene encodes CDR1 MNHEY and CDR2 SMNVEV (reference sequence). V was pared by 6 bases and J by 2 bases, with 16 bases between. CDR3 in amino acids: CASSWGPDDNTGELFF. The CDR3 DNA reads as TGTGCCAGCAGCTGGGGGCCAGATGATAACACCGGGGAGCTGTTTTTT.

The gene calls are TRBV27 and TRBJ2-7, with D uncertain. The germline CDR1 and CDR2 sequences are MNHEY and SMNVEV (reference sequence). Trimming removed 3 bases at V and 2 bases at J, with 8 bases between. The CDR3 runs 13 residues. CDR3 sequence (DNA): TGTGCCAGCAGTTTTAAGGGTCCCTACGAGCAGTACTTC. This codes for CASSFKGPYEQYF.

The chain couples TRBV5-4 to TRBJ2-5; 8 bases are shared with TRBD2. This CDR3 has 14 residues. Per germline, CDR1 SGHNT and CDR2 YYREEE (reference sequence). The ends lost 0 bases at V and 4 bases at J; junction bases unmatched: 2. CDR3 residues: CASSLGGLAETQYF. In nucleotides, the CDR3 is TGTGCCAGCAGCTTGGGTGGACTAGCAGAGACCCAGTACTTC.